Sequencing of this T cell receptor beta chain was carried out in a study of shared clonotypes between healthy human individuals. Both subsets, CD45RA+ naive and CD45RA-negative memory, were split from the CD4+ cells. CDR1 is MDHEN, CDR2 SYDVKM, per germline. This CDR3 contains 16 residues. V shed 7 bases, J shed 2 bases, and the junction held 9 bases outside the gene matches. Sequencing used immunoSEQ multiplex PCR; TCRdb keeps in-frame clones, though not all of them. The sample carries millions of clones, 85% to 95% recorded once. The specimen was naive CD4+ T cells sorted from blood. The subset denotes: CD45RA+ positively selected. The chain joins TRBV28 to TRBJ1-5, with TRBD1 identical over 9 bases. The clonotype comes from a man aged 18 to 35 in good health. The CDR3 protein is CASTLGQGKGNQPQHF. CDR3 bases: TGTGCCAGCACCTTGGGACAGGGAAAGGGCAATCAGCCCCAGCATTTT.